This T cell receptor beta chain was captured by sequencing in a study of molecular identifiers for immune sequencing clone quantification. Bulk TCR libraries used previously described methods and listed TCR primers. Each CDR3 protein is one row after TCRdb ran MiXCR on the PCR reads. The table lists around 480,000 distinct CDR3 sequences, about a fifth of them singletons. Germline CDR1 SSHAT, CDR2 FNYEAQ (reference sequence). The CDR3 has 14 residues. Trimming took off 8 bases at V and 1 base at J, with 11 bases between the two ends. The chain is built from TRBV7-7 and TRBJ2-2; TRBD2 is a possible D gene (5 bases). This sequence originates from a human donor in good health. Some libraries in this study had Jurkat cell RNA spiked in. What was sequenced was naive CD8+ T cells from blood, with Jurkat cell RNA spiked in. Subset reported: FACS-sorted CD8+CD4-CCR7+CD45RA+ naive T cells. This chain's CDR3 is CASGRTLNTGELFF. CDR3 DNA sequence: TGTGCCAGCGGCCGGACTCTGAACACCGGGGAGCTGTTTTTT.